This T cell receptor beta chain was captured by sequencing in a study of T cells in localized non-small cell lung cancer. Findings of the study overall: Elevated circulating T cell density in blood was associated with longer overall survival. Out of the top 100 tumor clones, a median around 50 were seen in adjacent lung. Owing to sequencing of a solitary tumor region, heterogeneity cannot be discounted. The study found T cell clonality highest in uninvolved adjacent lung, above tumor.

Judged by abundance, this clone is medium-sized (0.01 to 0.1%). Antigen unknown. The length of the CDR3 is 16 residues. V shed 3 bases and J 7 bases; nucleotides not matched to a gene: 8. Germline V gene sequence: CDR1 SGHNT, CDR2 YENEEA. Sequencing used immunoSEQ multiplex PCR; TCRdb keeps in-frame clones, though not all of them. The sample has some 1,400 clones; about 30% are singletons. This chain joins TRBV11-3 and TRBJ1-4; TRBD1 agrees at 10 bases. The starting material was lung tumor tissue, obtained before any cancer treatment. The TCR comes from an older male donor with stage II squamous cell lung carcinoma. The CDR3 coding sequence is TGTGCCAGCAGCTTGGAGGGACAGGGGCTTAGTGAAAAACTGTTTTTT. Its translation is CASSLEGQGLSEKLFF.